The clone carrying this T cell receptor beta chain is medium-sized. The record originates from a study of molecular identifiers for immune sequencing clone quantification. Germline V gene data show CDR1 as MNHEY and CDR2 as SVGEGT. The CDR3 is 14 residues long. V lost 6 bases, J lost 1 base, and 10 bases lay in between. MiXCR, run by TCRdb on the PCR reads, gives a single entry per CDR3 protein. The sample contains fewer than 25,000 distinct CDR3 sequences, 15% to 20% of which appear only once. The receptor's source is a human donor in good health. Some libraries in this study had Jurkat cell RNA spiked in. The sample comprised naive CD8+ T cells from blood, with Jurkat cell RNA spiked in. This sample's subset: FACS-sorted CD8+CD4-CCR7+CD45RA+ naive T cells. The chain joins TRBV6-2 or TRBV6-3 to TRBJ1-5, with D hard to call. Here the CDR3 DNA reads TGTGCCAGCAGCTATAGTCCCAGCAATCAGCCCCAGCATTTT. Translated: CASSYSPSNQPQHF.